The clone carrying this TCR beta chain is labeled medium-sized. This CDR3 comprises 13 residues. The germline gives CDR1 SGDLS, CDR2 YYNGEE. Deletions cut 0 bases from V and 2 bases from J, with 5 bases between. Assay used: immunoSEQ multiplex PCR; TCRdb lists only in-frame clones, some missing. The sample lists some 30,000 clones; about 88% were seen once. Time point defined: newly diagnosed, previously untreated cHL patient sample. Magnetic negative selection was used to purify CD4+ T cells from PBMCs that had been thawed. The source of the sample is a study of PD-1 blockade in classical Hodgkin lymphoma.

Source material: CD4+ T cells from blood. This chain joins TRBV9 and TRBJ1-2, with a weak D call TRBD1 (5 bases). This TCR was sampled from a human donor with classical Hodgkin lymphoma. The CDR3 sequence: CASSVGTNYGYTF. The CDR3 bases are TGTGCCAGCAGCGTAGGGACAAACTATGGCTACACCTTC. The full variable domain, in which reference TRBV9 and TRBJ1-2 provide the parts outside the CDR3, is DSGVTQTPKHLITATGQRVTLRCSPRSGDLSVYWYQQSLDQGLQFLIQYYNGEERAKGNILERFSAQQFPDLHSELNLSSLELGDSALYFCASSVGTNYGYTFGSGTRLTVV.